The T cell receptor beta chain described here comes from a study of blood T cell repertoires in COVID-19 (dated by TCRdb to 2018 to 2020). Study-wide context: Samples from collaborators originated in the United States, Italy and Spain and spanned both the acute and convalescent phases of COVID-19. The material from the prospective study consisted of cDNA or gDNA derived from T cells, B-cell-depleted T cells, or PBMCs. Deeply sampled blood TCRbeta repertoires from subjects exposed to, actively infected with, or recovered from COVID-19 were included in the dataset. A freely available public database, intended as a resource for researchers studying the immune response to SARS-CoV-2, is where the repertoires were released. The samples were drawn from two sources: the first 160 participants of the ongoing ImmuneRACE study, and 1,000 to 1,500 subjects contributed by 6 global collaborators. The sample metadata nearly always contained a de-identified subject ID, COVID-19 status, age in years and sex. HLA class I and class II types, where available, came from metadata supplied by the sample provider rather than from assay-based typing.

Trimming takes 5 bases off V and 5 bases off J; junction bases not matched to a gene: 1. Reading the germline V gene gives CDR1 SGHTA and CDR2 FQGTGA. There are 13 amino acids in the CDR3, from cysteine to phenylalanine inclusive. The retained sequence is limited to the CDR3, 39 bases, with the frame set at the first base. General findings and caveats noted by the study authors: Clinical and demographic metadata were provided uncurated, with the amount varying by source and participant.

Whole blood was collected in K2EDTA tubes by collaborating institutions according to the institutions' own protocols. For TCRbeta analysis, collaborators shipped samples in one of three forms: frozen whole blood, isolated PBMCs, or DNA extracted from either of those sample types. Regarding this clone: Its antigen is still unknown. Per-base qualities were not stored, and no clone one base away is much larger.

The immunoSEQ Assay, a bias-controlled multiplex PCR, was used to amplify TCRbeta CDR3 regions from genomic DNA. Per the source publication's procedure: The number of nucleated cells in each sample was estimated by amplification of reference gene primers within the assay. To quantify the absolute abundance of each unique TCRbeta CDR3 rearrangement, sequence reads were collapsed and filtered. Productive Simpson clonality was computed per sample as the square root of Simpson's diversity index over productive rearrangements. As stored in TCRdb, this immuneACCESS dataset retains in-frame rearrangements with V and J assigned. A fraction of the clones does not appear; measured against another copy, unresolved V genes explain less than half of the discrepancy, and the remainder lacks a known reason. V, J and clone size are those of that table, while D and trimming were read from the DNA. This sample lists some 80,000 clones; about 83% were detected once. About 10% of the sample comes from the top ten.

Sequencing was carried out using peripheral blood. The sequence came from a human donor in a cohort sampled during active COVID-19. The V gene is TRBV7-3 and the J gene is TRBJ1-4, with TRBD1 matching 8 junction bases. The CDR3 reads as follows: CASSRTGNEKLFF. The DNA is as follows: TGTGCCAGCAGCCGGACAGGGAATGAAAAACTGTTTTTT.